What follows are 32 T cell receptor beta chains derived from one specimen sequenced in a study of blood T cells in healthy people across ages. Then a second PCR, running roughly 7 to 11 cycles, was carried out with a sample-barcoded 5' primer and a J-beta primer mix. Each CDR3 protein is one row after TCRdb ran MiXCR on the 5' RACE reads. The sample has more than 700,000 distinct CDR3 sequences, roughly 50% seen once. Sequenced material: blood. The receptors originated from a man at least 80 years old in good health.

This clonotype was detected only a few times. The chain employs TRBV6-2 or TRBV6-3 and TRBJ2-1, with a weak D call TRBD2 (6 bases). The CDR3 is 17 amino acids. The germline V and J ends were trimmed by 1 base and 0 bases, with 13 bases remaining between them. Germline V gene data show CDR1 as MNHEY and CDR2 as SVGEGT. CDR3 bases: TGTGCCAGCAGTTACTACTTGACTAGGAGCTCCTACAATGAGCAGTTCTTC. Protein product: CASSYYLTRSSYNEQFF.

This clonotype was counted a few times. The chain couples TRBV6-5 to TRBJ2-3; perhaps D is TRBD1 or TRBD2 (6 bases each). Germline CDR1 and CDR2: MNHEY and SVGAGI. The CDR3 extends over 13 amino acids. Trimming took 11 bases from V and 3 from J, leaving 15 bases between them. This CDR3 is CAVRQEGTDTQYF. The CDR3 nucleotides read TGTGCCGTGAGACAGGAGGGGACAGATACGCAGTATTTT.

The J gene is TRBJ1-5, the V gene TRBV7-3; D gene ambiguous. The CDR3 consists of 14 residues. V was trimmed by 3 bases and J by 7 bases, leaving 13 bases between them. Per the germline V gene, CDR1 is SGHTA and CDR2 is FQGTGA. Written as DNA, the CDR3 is TGTGCCAGCAGCTTGCTGGGCTTTGGGCAGCCCCAGCATTTT. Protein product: CASSLLGFGQPQHF.

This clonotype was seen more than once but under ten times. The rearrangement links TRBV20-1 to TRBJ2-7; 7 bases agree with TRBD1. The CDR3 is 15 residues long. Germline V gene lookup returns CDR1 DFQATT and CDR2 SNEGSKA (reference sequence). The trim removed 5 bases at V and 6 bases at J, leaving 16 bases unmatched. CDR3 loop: CSAAQGVGVGFEQYF. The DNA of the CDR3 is TGCAGTGCTGCCCAGGGGGTCGGGGTAGGGTTCGAGCAGTACTTC.

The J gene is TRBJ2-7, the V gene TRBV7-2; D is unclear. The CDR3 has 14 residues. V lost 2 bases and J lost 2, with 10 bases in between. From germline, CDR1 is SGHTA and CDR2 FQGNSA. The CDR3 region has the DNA TGTGCCAGCAGCTTAAGGCGTCTCGCCTACGAGCAGTACTTC. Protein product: CASSLRRLAYEQYF.

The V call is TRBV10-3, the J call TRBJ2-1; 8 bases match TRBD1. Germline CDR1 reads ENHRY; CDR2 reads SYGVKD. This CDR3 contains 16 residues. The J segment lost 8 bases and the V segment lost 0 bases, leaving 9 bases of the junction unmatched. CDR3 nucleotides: TGTGCCATCAGTGAGTCGAGGAGTCCAGGGGGCGATGAGCAGTTCTTC. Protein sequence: CAISESRSPGGDEQFF.

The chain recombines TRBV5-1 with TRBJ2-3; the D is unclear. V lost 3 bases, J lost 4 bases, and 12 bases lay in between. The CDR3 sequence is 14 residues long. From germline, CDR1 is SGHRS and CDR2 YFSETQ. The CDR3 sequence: CASSSGPVADTQYF. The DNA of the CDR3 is TGCGCCAGCAGCTCCGGACCAGTGGCAGATACGCAGTATTTT.

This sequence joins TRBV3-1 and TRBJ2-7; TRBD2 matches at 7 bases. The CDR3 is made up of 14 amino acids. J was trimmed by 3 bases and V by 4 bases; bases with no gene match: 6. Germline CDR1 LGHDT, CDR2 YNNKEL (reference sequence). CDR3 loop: CASSRQRGYYEQYF. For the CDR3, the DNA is TGTGCCAGCAGCCGGCAGCGGGGATACTACGAGCAGTACTTC.

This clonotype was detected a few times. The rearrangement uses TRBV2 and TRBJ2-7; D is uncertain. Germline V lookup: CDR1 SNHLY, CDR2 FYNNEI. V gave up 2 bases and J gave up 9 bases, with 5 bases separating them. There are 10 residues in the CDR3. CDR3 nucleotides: TGTGCCAGCAGTGAAAGAAGGCAGTACTTC. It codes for CASSERRQYF. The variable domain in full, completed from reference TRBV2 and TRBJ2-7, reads EPEVTQTPSHQVTQMGQEVILRCVPISNHLYFYWYRQILGQKVEFLVSFYNNEISEKSEIFDDQFSVERPDGSNFTLKIRSTKLEDSAMYFCASSERRQYFGPGTRLTVT.

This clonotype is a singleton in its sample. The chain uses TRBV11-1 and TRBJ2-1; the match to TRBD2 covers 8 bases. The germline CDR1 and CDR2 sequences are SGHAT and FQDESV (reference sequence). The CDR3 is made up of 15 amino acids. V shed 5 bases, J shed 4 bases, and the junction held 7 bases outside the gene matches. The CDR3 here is CASSPGLDLYNEQFF. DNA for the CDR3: TGTGCCAGCAGCCCGGGACTAGACTTATACAATGAGCAGTTCTTC.

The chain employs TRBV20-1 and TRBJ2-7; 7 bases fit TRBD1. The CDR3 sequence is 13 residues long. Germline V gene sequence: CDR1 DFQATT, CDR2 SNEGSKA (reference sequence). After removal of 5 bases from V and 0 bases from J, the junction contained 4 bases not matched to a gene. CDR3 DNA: TGCAGTGCTTGGACAGGCCGCTCCTACGAGCAGTACTTC. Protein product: CSAWTGRSYEQYF.

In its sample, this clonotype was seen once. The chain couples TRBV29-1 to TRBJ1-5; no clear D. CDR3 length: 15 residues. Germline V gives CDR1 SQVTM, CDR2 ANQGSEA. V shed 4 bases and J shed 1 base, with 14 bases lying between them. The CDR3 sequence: CSVVMGSQSNQPQHF. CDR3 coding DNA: TGCAGCGTTGTAATGGGTTCACAGAGCAATCAGCCCCAGCATTTT.

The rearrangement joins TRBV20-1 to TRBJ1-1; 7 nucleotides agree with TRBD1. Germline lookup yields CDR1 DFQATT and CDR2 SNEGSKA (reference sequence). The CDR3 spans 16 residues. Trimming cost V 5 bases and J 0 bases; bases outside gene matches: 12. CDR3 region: CSAFEPGQLMNTEAFF. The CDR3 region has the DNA TGCAGTGCTTTTGAACCGGGACAGCTAATGAACACTGAAGCTTTCTTT.

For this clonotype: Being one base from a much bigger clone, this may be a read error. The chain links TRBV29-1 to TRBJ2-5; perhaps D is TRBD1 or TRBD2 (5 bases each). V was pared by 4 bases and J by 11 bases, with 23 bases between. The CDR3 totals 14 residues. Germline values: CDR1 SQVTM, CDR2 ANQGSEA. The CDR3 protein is CSVVGAGTFHEQYF. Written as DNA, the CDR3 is TGCAGCGTTGTCGGGGCCGGAACGTTTCATGAGCAGTACTTC.

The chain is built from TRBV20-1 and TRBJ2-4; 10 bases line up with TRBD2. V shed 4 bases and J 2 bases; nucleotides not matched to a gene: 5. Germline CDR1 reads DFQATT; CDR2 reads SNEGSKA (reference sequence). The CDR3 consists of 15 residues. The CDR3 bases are TGCAGTGCTAAGCTAGCGGGAGTCTCCAAAAACATTCAGTACTTC. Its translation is CSAKLAGVSKNIQYF.

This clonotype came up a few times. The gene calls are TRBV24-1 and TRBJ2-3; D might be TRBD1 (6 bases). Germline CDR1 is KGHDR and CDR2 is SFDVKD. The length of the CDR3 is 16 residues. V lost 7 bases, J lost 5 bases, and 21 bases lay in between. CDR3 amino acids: CATRNEGDRSGDTQYF. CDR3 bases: TGTGCCACCAGAAATGAGGGGGATCGCTCGGGAGATACGCAGTATTTT.

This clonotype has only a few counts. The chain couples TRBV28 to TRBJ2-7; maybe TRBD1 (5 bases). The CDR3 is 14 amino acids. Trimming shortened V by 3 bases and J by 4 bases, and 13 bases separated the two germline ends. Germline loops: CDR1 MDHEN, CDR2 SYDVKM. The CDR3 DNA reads TGTGCCAGCAGTTTGCCAGGGCCCTTATACGAGCAGTACTTC. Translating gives CASSLPGPLYEQYF.

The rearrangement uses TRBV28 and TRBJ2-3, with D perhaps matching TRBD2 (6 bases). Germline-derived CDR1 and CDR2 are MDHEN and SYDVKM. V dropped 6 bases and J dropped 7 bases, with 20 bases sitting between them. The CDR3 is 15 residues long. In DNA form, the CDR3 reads TGTGCCAGCAGACCGCGTGGGGGACTGCTGTATACGCAGTATTTT. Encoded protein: CASRPRGGLLYTQYF.

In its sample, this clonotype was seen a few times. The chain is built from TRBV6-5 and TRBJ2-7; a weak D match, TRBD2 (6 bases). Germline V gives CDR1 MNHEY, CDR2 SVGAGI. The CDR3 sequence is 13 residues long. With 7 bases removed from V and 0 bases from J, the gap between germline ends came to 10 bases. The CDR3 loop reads CASKTTSSYEQYF. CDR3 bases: TGTGCCAGCAAGACGACTAGCTCCTACGAGCAGTACTTC.

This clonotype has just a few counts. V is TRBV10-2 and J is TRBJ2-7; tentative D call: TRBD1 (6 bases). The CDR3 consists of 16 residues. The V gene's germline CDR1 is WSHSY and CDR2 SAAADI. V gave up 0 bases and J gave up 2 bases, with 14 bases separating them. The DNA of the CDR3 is TGCGCCAGCAGTGAGTCCCAGGGGCCTCCTCCCTACGAGCAGTACTTC. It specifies CASSESQGPPPYEQYF.

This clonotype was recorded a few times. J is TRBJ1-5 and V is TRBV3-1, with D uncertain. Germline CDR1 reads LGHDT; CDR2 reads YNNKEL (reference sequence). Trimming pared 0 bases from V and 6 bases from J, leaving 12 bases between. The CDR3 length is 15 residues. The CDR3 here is CASSQERGSGQPQHF. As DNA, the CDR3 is TGTGCCAGCAGCCAAGAGAGAGGGTCGGGTCAGCCCCAGCATTTT.

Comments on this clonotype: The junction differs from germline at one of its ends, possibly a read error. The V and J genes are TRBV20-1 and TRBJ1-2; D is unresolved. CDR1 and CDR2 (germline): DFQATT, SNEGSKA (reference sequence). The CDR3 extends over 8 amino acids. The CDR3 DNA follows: TGCAGCGCTAACCCGTACACCTTC. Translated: CSANPYTF.

The CDR3 region is CASSFTSGYTF. Written as DNA, the CDR3 is TGTGCCAGCAGCTTTACATCTGGCTACACCTTC. The chain uses TRBV7-9 and TRBJ1-2, with D hard to call. V lost 3 bases and J lost 7, with 6 bases in between. The CDR3 has 11 amino acids. The germline V gene encodes CDR1 SEHNR and CDR2 FQNEAQ (reference sequence).

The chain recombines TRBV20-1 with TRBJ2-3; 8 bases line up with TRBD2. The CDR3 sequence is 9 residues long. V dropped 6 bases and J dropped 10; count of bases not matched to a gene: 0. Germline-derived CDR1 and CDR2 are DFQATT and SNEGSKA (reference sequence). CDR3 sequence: CSAGGAQYF. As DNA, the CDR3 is TGCAGTGCCGGGGGGGCGCAGTATTTT.

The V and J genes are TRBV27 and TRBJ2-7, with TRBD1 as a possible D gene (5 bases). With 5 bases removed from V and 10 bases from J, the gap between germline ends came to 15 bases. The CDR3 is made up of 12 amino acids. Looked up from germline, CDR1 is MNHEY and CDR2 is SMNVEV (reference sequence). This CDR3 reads CASSVPRGLQYF. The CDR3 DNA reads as TGTGCCAGCAGTGTCCCTAGGGGCCTACAGTACTTC.

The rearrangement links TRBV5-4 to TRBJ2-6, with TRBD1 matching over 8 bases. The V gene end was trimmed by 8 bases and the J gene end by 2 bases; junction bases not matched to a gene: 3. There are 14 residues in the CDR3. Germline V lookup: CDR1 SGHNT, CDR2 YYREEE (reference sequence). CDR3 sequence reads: CASTGGPGANVLTF. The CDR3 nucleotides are TGTGCCAGTACAGGGGGTCCTGGGGCCAACGTCCTGACTTTC.

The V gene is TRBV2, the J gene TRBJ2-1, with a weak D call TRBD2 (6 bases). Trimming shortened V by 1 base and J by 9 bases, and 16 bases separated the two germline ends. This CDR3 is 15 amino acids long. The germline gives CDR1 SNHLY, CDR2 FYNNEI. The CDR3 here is CASSEGCTWRGEQFF. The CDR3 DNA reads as TGTGCCAGCAGTGAAGGCTGCACTTGGCGGGGTGAGCAGTTCTTC.

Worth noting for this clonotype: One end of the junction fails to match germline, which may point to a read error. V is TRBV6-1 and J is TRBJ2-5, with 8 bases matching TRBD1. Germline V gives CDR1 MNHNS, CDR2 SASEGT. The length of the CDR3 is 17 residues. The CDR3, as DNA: TGTGCCGGCAGTGTCACAGGGGGTTACGCCTCCTACAATGAGCAGTACTTC. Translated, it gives CAGSVTGGYASYNEQYF.

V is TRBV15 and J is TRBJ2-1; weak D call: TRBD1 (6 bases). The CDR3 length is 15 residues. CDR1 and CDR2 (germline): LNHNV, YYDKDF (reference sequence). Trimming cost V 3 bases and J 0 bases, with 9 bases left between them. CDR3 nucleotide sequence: TGTGCCACCAGCAGTGACAGGAGCTCCTACAATGAGCAGTTCTTC. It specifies CATSSDRSSYNEQFF.

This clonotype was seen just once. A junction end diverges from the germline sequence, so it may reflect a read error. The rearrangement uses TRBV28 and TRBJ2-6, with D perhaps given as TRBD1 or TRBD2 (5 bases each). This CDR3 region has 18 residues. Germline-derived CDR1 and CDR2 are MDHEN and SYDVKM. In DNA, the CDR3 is TGTGCCAGCAGTTTGTGGGGGATTAAAAGCTCTGGGGCCAACGTCCAGACTTTC. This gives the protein CASSLWGIKSSGANVQTF. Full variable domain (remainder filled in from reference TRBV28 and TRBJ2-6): DVKVTQSSRYLVKRTGEKVFLECVQDMDHENMFWYRQDPGLGLRLIYFSYDVKMKEKGDIPEGYSVSREKKERFSLILESASTNQTSMYLCASSLWGIKSSGANVQTFGAGSRLTVL.

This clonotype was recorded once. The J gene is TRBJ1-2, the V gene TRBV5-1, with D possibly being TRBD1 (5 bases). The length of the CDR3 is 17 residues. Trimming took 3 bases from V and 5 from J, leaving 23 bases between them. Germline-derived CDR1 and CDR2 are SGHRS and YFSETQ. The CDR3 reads CASSSVPGTGLRYGYTF. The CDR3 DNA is TGCGCCAGCAGCTCTGTTCCCGGGACGGGGCTCCGATATGGCTACACCTTC.

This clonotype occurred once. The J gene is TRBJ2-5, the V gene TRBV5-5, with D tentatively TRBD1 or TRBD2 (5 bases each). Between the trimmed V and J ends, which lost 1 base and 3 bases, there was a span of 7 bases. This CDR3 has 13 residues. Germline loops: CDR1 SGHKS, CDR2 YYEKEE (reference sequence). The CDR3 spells CASSLWGKETQYF. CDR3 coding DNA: TGTGCCAGCAGCTTGTGGGGGAAAGAGACCCAGTACTTC.